The entry below describes one TCR beta chain. The sample belongs to a study of blood T cell repertoires in COVID-19. For the study at large: Some COVID-19 samples were acute and others convalescent; all came from the United States, Italy and Spain. The analysed material was cDNA or gDNA that came from T cells, B-cell-depleted T cells, or PBMCs.

The CDR3 length is 15 residues. The germline V gene encodes CDR1 SGHAT and CDR2 FQNNGV. The J segment lost 1 base and the V segment lost 5 bases, leaving 0 bases of the junction unmatched. Authors' analysis steps: For nucleated cells, counts were estimated from reference gene primer amplification. Method: immunoSEQ multiplex PCR; TCRdb's copy keeps in-frame clones and lacks some. Clone size and the V and J calls come from that table; the DNA yielded D and trimming. The top ten hold more than 7.5% of the sample, which has about 180,000 clones, roughly four fifths seen once. The Seattle patients joined while their infection was active and were tracked longitudinally afterward.

This receptor was identified in a woman aged 70-85 years with COVID-19, enrolled during active disease. The sequenced material came from peripheral blood. The chain has TRBV11-2 and TRBJ2-3; 13 bases match TRBD2. CDR3 bases: TGTGCCAGCAGCGGACTAGCGGGAGGCACAGATACGCAGTATTTT. It codes for CASSGLAGGTDTQYF. Supplemented by reference TRBV11-2 and TRBJ2-3, the full variable domain reads EAGVAQSPRYKIIEKRQSVAFWCNPISGHATLYWYQQILGQGPKLLIQFQNNGVVDDSQLPKDRFSAERLKGVDSTLKIQPAKLEDSAVYLCASSGLAGGTDTQYFGPGTRLTVL.